These 16 T cell receptor beta chains were sequenced from one sample in a study of blood T cells in healthy people across ages. Combining a sample-barcoded 5' primer with a J-beta primer mix, a second PCR ran for roughly 6 to 11 cycles. TCRdb re-called the 5' RACE reads through MiXCR, storing one row per CDR3 protein. The profile shows a few hundred thousand distinct CDR3 sequences, about 49% of them singletons. Sequenced input: blood. These receptor sequences come from a man between 60 and 70 years old in good health.

To note about this clonotype: At one boundary the junction diverges from the germline segment, which might be a read error. The CDR3 reads CAGSVTSPGANVLTF. The CDR3 DNA reads TGTGCCGGTAGTGTGACTAGTCCTGGGGCCAACGTCCTGACTTTC. V gene TRBV19 combines with J gene TRBJ2-6, with D perhaps matching TRBD2 (6 bases). From germline, CDR1 is LNHDA and CDR2 SQIVND (reference sequence). The CDR3 totals 15 residues.

Turning to this clonotype: This may arise from a read error, as a much more abundant clone is one base away. The chain uses TRBV7-2 and TRBJ1-4; TRBD1 agrees at 11 bases. The germline gives CDR1 SGHTA, CDR2 FQGNSA. V gave up 5 bases and J gave up 10 bases; unmatched junction bases: 9. There are 15 residues in the CDR3. The CDR3 nucleotides are TGTGCCAGCAGCCTCAGGACAGGGGGCGGTGGAAAACTGTTTTTT. The encoded protein is CASSLRTGGGGKLFF.

The J gene is TRBJ2-1, the V gene TRBV7-2; the match to TRBD2 covers 10 bases. This CDR3 comprises 13 residues. Per germline, CDR1 SGHTA and CDR2 FQGNSA. The junction had 3 bases not matched to a gene; V was cut back by 5 bases and J by 8 bases. The CDR3 protein is CASSPGTSDEQFF. CDR3 sequence (DNA): TGTGCCAGCAGCCCCGGGACTAGCGATGAGCAGTTCTTC.

V is TRBV4-2 and J is TRBJ2-3; D unclear. The CDR3 extends over 14 amino acids. Germline values: CDR1 LGHNA, CDR2 YNFKEQ. Trimming pared 4 bases from V and 2 bases from J, leaving 10 bases between. The CDR3 reads CASSPDQFTDTQYF. CDR3 sequence (DNA): TGTGCCAGCAGCCCAGACCAGTTCACAGATACGCAGTATTTT.

The V gene is TRBV2, the J gene TRBJ2-7; possible D gene TRBD1, 5 bases. The CDR3 is 14 residues long. CDR1 and CDR2 from the germline V gene are SNHLY and FYNNEI. Trimming removed 6 bases at V and 1 base at J, with 13 bases between. DNA of the CDR3: TGTGCCAGCAGGCAGACAGTCAATTCCTACGAGCAGTACTTC. It specifies CASRQTVNSYEQYF. Based on the CDR3 plus reference TRBV2 and TRBJ2-7, the full variable domain is EPEVTQTPSHQVTQMGQEVILRCVPISNHLYFYWYRQILGQKVEFLVSFYNNEISEKSEIFDDQFSVERPDGSNFTLKIRSTKLEDSAMYFCASRQTVNSYEQYFGPGTRLTVT.

The chain recombines TRBV12-3 or TRBV12-4 with TRBJ2-1; TRBD2 matches at 10 bases. The CDR3 has 15 residues. The junction had 6 bases not matched to a gene; V was cut back by 7 bases and J by 3 bases. The CDR3 loop reads CASTRQRGGYNEQFF. CDR3 coding DNA: TGTGCCAGCACCAGGCAGCGGGGGGGCTACAATGAGCAGTTCTTC.

J is TRBJ2-7 and V is TRBV29-1; 7 nucleotides line up with TRBD1. There are 14 residues in the CDR3. Germline loops: CDR1 SQVTM, CDR2 ANQGSEA. The V and J ends lost 6 bases and 0 bases, in that order; junction bases with no gene match: 8. The DNA of the CDR3 is TGCAGCGTCCGAACAGGGGTCGCCTCCTACGAGCAGTACTTC. Translating gives CSVRTGVASYEQYF.

V is TRBV7-8 and J is TRBJ2-3, with D possibly matching TRBD2 (6 bases). The V and J ends lost 6 bases and 0 bases respectively, with 13 bases between them. Germline V gene sequence: CDR1 SGHVS, CDR2 FQNEAQ. The CDR3 extends over 15 amino acids. The CDR3 here is CASRGLPSSTDTQYF. DNA of the CDR3: TGTGCCAGCAGAGGACTACCGTCTAGCACAGATACGCAGTATTTT. Full variable domain (outside the CDR3, taken from reference TRBV7-8 and TRBJ2-3): GAGVSQSPRYKVAKRGQDVALRCDPISGHVSLFWYQQALGQGPEFLTYFQNEAQLDKSGLPSDRFFAERPEGSVSTLKIQRTQQEDSAVYLCASRGLPSSTDTQYFGPGTRLTVL.

The chain has TRBV29-1 and TRBJ2-4; weak D call: TRBD1 (5 bases). TRBJ2-7 explains the end of the DNA better; the J call may be wrong. Looked up from germline, CDR1 is SQVTM and CDR2 is ANQGSEA. The CDR3 totals 12 residues. Here the CDR3 reads CSVVTGLYEQYF. The CDR3 DNA reads TGCAGCGTTGTCACAGGTCTCTACGAGCAGTACTTC.

The chain employs TRBV29-1 and TRBJ1-2; 7 bases fit TRBD1. CDR1 is SQVTM, CDR2 ANQGSEA, per germline. This CDR3 is built from 13 residues. After removal of 4 bases from V and 8 bases from J, the junction contained 10 bases not matched to a gene. In DNA, the CDR3 is TGCAGCGTTGGGGGGGACAGCAATGTCGGCTACACCTTC. It encodes CSVGGDSNVGYTF. The whole variable domain, filled in from reference TRBV29-1 and TRBJ1-2, reads SAVISQKPSRDICQRGTSLTIQCQVDSQVTMMFWYRQQPGQSLTLIATANQGSEATYESGFVIDKFPISRPNLTFSTLTVSNMSPEDSSIYLCSVGGDSNVGYTFGSGTRLTVV.

This clonotype turned up a few times. The V call is TRBV7-9, the J call TRBJ2-7, with TRBD1 matching 9 bases. CDR3 length: 15 residues. Germline values: CDR1 SEHNR, CDR2 FQNEAQ (reference sequence). V gave up 4 bases and J gave up 2 bases; unmatched junction bases: 6. Here the CDR3 DNA reads TGTGCCAGCAGCTGGGACCGGACAGGGGCCTACGAGCAGTACTTC. This codes for CASSWDRTGAYEQYF.

Here the CDR3 reads CASSVVASGTKYQETQYF. The CDR3 nucleotides read TGTGCCAGCAGCGTAGTGGCTAGCGGAACTAAGTACCAAGAGACCCAGTACTTC. The chain couples TRBV9 to TRBJ2-5, with 7 nucleotides matching TRBD2. V shed 0 bases, J shed 0 bases, and the junction held 11 bases outside the gene matches. Germline CDR1 reads SGDLS; CDR2 reads YYNGEE. The CDR3 is 18 residues long. The variable domain in full, completed from reference TRBV9 and TRBJ2-5, reads DSGVTQTPKHLITATGQRVTLRCSPRSGDLSVYWYQQSLDQGLQFLIQYYNGEERAKGNILERFSAQQFPDLHSELNLSSLELGDSALYFCASSVVASGTKYQETQYFGPGTRLLVL.

V gene TRBV6-6 combines with J gene TRBJ1-2; 9 nucleotides agree with TRBD1. Germline assignment: CDR1 MNHNY and CDR2 SVGAGI (reference sequence). The CDR3 sequence is 15 residues long. J was trimmed by 3 bases and V by 6 bases; bases with no gene match: 8. The CDR3 nucleotides read TGTGCCAGCAGACAAACAGGGGGCGTAGACTATGGCTACACCTTC. Its protein product is CASRQTGGVDYGYTF.

The CDR3 DNA follows: TGTGCCAGCAGCTTGGGCGGGACCCAGTTCTTC. It codes for CASSLGGTQFF. V and J are TRBV14 and TRBJ2-1; D is possibly TRBD2 (6 bases). This CDR3 comprises 11 residues. Germline lookup yields CDR1 SGHDN and CDR2 FVKESK. V was shortened by 5 bases and J by 13 bases, with 12 bases between the two germline ends.

This clonotype was seen a handful of times. The genes are TRBV29-1 and TRBJ2-7, with 9 bases lining up with TRBD2. The end of the DNA fits TRBJ2-5 better, so the J call may be wrong. The CDR3 consists of 15 residues. CDR1 and CDR2 (germline): SQVTM, ANQGSEA. The CDR3 bases are TGCAGCGTTCCCCGCGGGGGGGGGAGAAGAGGGACCCAGTACTTC. This gives the protein CSVPRGGGRRGTQYF.

Only a few counts were recorded for this clonotype. V and J are TRBV6-2 or TRBV6-3 and TRBJ2-1; D uncertain. Germline-derived CDR1 and CDR2 are MNHEY and SVGEGT. There are 11 residues in the CDR3. With 5 bases removed from V and 10 bases from J, the gap between germline ends came to 9 bases. As DNA, the CDR3 is TGTGCCAGCAGTCACCTGGTGGAGCAGTTCTTC. Translation: CASSHLVEQFF.